Following are 20 T cell receptor beta chains from one sample sequenced in a study of CD8 T cells in ankylosing spondylitis. TCRdb re-called the 5' RACE reads through MiXCR, storing one row per CDR3 protein. This sample has over 30,000 distinct CDR3 sequences, with roughly 13% found just once. What was sequenced was synovial fluid, either unsorted or a sorted T cell fraction (not recorded which). Source of these receptors: a male donor with ankylosing spondylitis.

This clonotype appeared many times. DNA for the CDR3: TGTGCCAGCAGCGTAGGAAGGTTTAGCTCTGGAAACACCATATATTTT. Translated, it gives CASSVGRFSSGNTIYF. This chain connects TRBV9 to TRBJ1-3; no reliable D call. Germline-derived CDR1 and CDR2 are SGDLS and YYNGEE. V shed 0 bases and J shed 0 bases, with 10 bases lying between them. The CDR3 runs 16 residues. The complete variable domain, with remaining parts taken from reference TRBV9 and TRBJ1-3, reads DSGVTQTPKHLITATGQRVTLRCSPRSGDLSVYWYQQSLDQGLQFLIQYYNGEERAKGNILERFSAQQFPDLHSELNLSSLELGDSALYFCASSVGRFSSGNTIYFGEGSWLTVV.

This chain links TRBV24-1 with TRBJ2-5, with D unresolved. The CDR3 loop spans 15 amino acids. The germline gives CDR1 KGHDR, CDR2 SFDVKD. V was pared by 0 bases and J by 5 bases, with 12 bases between. Written as DNA, the CDR3 is TGTGCCACCAGTGATTTGCAATTTGGAGTCGAGACCCAGTACTTC. Protein: CATSDLQFGVETQYF.

CDR3 coding DNA: TGCGCCAGCAGCTTGGCCCCGGGTCTGGACGGCTACACCTTC. Its protein is CASSLAPGLDGYTF. The V gene is TRBV5-1, the J gene TRBJ1-2, with no clear D. Germline CDR1 is SGHRS and CDR2 is YFSETQ. The CDR3 covers 14 residues. V was trimmed by 0 bases and J by 8 bases, leaving 14 bases between them.

The chain carries TRBV5-5 and TRBJ2-1; TRBD1 aligns across 11 bases. Germline CDR1 is SGHKS and CDR2 is YYEKEE (reference sequence). V dropped 4 bases and J dropped 8; count of bases not matched to a gene: 14. The CDR3 has 17 residues. The CDR3, as DNA: TGTGCCAGCAGCCTAGTGCCCGGGACAGGGGGTATCCATGAGCAGTTCTTC. It codes for CASSLVPGTGGIHEQFF.

V is TRBV15 and J is TRBJ2-7; TRBD1 agrees at 9 bases. Looked up from germline, CDR1 is LNHNV and CDR2 is YYDKDF (reference sequence). The V segment lost 6 bases and the J segment 5 bases; nucleotides outside the gene matches: 11. This CDR3 has 15 residues. This chain's CDR3 is CATRGDWDRVHEQYF. CDR3 bases: TGTGCCACCAGAGGAGACTGGGACAGGGTACACGAGCAGTACTTC.

This clonotype was observed at least ten times. CDR3 region: CASSEAVSTDTQYF. The CDR3 region has the DNA TGTGCCAGCAGTGAAGCGGTTAGCACAGATACGCAGTATTTT. This chain joins TRBV6-4 and TRBJ2-3; D is perhaps TRBD2 (5 bases). The CDR3 is 14 residues long. The germline gives CDR1 MRHNA, CDR2 SNTAGT. The V end lost 3 bases, the J end lost 0 bases, and 7 bases lay between the germline ends.

This clonotype was detected ten times or more. The J gene is TRBJ2-5, the V gene TRBV2, with D hard to call. This CDR3 region has 11 residues. Germline V gene sequence: CDR1 SNHLY, CDR2 FYNNEI. Trimming removed 2 bases at V and 5 bases at J, with 3 bases between. CDR3 DNA sequence: TGTGCCAGCAGTGAACGGGAGACCCAGTACTTC. As protein: CASSERETQYF.

This clonotype has ten or more counts. V and J are TRBV6-4 and TRBJ2-1; 10 positions agree with TRBD2. The germline gives CDR1 MRHNA, CDR2 SNTAGT. V shed 7 bases and J 7 bases; nucleotides not matched to a gene: 10. This CDR3 region has 15 residues. The CDR3 bases are TGTGCCAGCACCCCCCTAGCGGGAGAAGGGAATGAGCAGTTCTTC. Its protein product is CASTPLAGEGNEQFF.

The chain joins TRBV28 to TRBJ2-5, with 12 nucleotides matching TRBD2. CDR3 length equals 17 residues. V shed 5 bases and J 2 bases; nucleotides not matched to a gene: 9. Germline V gene lookup returns CDR1 MDHEN and CDR2 SYDVKM. CDR3 nucleotides: TGTGCCAGCAGTCAATGGACTAGCGGGGCAACTCAAGAGACCCAGTACTTC. Amino acids: CASSQWTSGATQETQYF.

This clonotype has a handful of counts. The V and J genes are TRBV7-9 and TRBJ2-3, with TRBD2 identical over 10 bases. This CDR3 has 17 amino acids. V gave up 4 bases and J gave up 2 bases; unmatched junction bases: 9. Germline lookup yields CDR1 SEHNR and CDR2 FQNEAQ (reference sequence). The CDR3 DNA reads TGTGCCAGCAGCTCAACTCTAGCGGGGGACCTCACAGATACGCAGTATTTT. It codes for CASSSTLAGDLTDTQYF.

The table lists this clonotype with a few counts. The genes are TRBV4-1 and TRBJ1-1; D perhaps matches TRBD1 (5 bases). Between the trimmed V and J ends, which lost 1 base and 3 bases, there was a span of 18 bases. This CDR3 is 17 amino acids long. Germline V gene lookup returns CDR1 MGHRA and CDR2 YSYEKL. The CDR3: CASSQARNGGVHTEAFF. DNA for the CDR3: TGCGCCAGCAGCCAAGCCCGAAATGGAGGGGTCCACACTGAAGCTTTCTTT.

This clonotype was found a few times. The chain uses TRBV14 and TRBJ2-7; TRBD1 agrees at 7 bases. This CDR3 region has 15 residues. The germline CDR1 and CDR2 sequences are SGHDN and FVKESK. The J segment lost 1 base and the V segment lost 5 bases, leaving 8 bases of the junction unmatched. The CDR3 nucleotides read TGTGCCAGCAGCTCGCGGACAGGAATATCCTACGAGCAGTACTTC. This codes for CASSSRTGISYEQYF.

This clonotype was counted ten times or more. The chain uses TRBV28 and TRBJ1-5; D call uncertain. CDR1 and CDR2 (germline): MDHEN, SYDVKM. The CDR3 length is 14 residues. Trimming pared 10 bases from V and 0 bases from J, leaving 13 bases between. The chain's CDR3 is CATRLLGSNQPQHF. The CDR3 DNA is TGTGCCACCCGACTCCTGGGTAGCAATCAGCCCCAGCATTTT.

The chain is built from TRBV3-1 and TRBJ1-3, with a tentative D call TRBD1 (5 bases). Trimming pared 1 base from V and 8 bases from J, leaving 6 bases between. Germline CDR1 reads LGHDT; CDR2 reads YNNKEL (reference sequence). CDR3 length equals 12 residues. The CDR3 sequence: CASSQGGYTIYF. DNA for the CDR3: TGTGCCAGCAGCCAAGGGGGGTACACCATATATTTT.

This clonotype was observed at least ten times. CDR3 DNA: TGTGCCAGCAGGCCTCGGGATGAGCAGTTCTTC. Encoded protein: CASRPRDEQFF. This rearrangement joins TRBV2 to TRBJ2-1; D is unresolved. This CDR3 is 11 amino acids long. Germline V gene sequence: CDR1 SNHLY, CDR2 FYNNEI. Trimming pared 6 bases from V and 8 bases from J, leaving 8 bases between. Supplemented by reference TRBV2 and TRBJ2-1, the full variable domain reads EPEVTQTPSHQVTQMGQEVILRCVPISNHLYFYWYRQILGQKVEFLVSFYNNEISEKSEIFDDQFSVERPDGSNFTLKIRSTKLEDSAMYFCASRPRDEQFFGPGTRLTVL.

This clonotype was seen ten or more times. The J gene is TRBJ1-5, the V gene TRBV27; weak D call: TRBD1 (5 bases). In germline, CDR1 is MNHEY, CDR2 SMNVEV (reference sequence). V lost 5 bases to trimming and J lost 7 bases, with 21 bases between them. The CDR3 covers 16 residues. CDR3 in DNA: TGTGCCAGCAGTCCCGGACAACGCCGTGTCCGGCAGCCCCAGCATTTT. It specifies CASSPGQRRVRQPQHF.

The table lists this clonotype with a few counts. The chain uses TRBV7-6 and TRBJ1-2, with a tentative D call TRBD1 (5 bases). The CDR3 is 14 residues long. Trimming shortened V by 1 base and J by 9 bases, and 15 bases separated the two germline ends. From germline, CDR1 is SGHVS and CDR2 FNYEAQ. The CDR3: CASSLVQQVGSYTF. The CDR3 bases are TGTGCCAGCAGCTTAGTTCAACAGGTTGGGAGCTACACCTTC.

This chain uses TRBV19 with TRBJ2-2; 8 positions agree with TRBD1. With 3 bases clipped from V and 3 bases from J, the junction kept 6 bases outside the gene matches. The CDR3 totals 16 residues. Germline-derived CDR1 and CDR2 are LNHDA and SQIVND (reference sequence). The CDR3 sequence: CASSMVDRVYTGELFF. The CDR3 DNA reads as TGTGCCAGTAGTATGGTGGACAGGGTCTACACCGGGGAGCTGTTTTTT.

This clonotype was detected many times. The chain is built from TRBV29-1 and TRBJ1-2; no clear D. Trimming removed 1 base from V and 3 bases from J, with 6 bases in between. Germline CDR1 and CDR2: SQVTM and ANQGSEA. This CDR3 spans 12 amino acids. The DNA of the CDR3 is TGCAGCGTTGAAGGGCAGTACTATGGCTACACCTTC. It specifies CSVEGQYYGYTF.

This clonotype was seen ten or more times. The rearrangement joins TRBV4-2 to TRBJ1-2, with D possibly TRBD1 on 5 matching bases. This CDR3 is 13 amino acids long. Trimming removed 2 bases at V and 9 bases at J, with 13 bases between. The germline V gene encodes CDR1 LGHNA and CDR2 YNFKEQ. The CDR3 region has the DNA TGTGCCAGCAGCCAACTACCGGGACGTCGCTACACCTTC. The encoded protein is CASSQLPGRRYTF.